One and the same sample provided the 20 T cell receptor beta chains below, sequenced in a study of T cell changes during pregnancy in multiple sclerosis. Assay used: immunoSEQ multiplex PCR; TCRdb lists only in-frame clones, some missing. Of under 80,000 clones listed, 80% to 95% are singletons. Sequenced here: peripheral blood, sampled before pregnancy. These receptors all stem from a female donor with multiple sclerosis, enrolled in a pregnancy study.

The chain carries TRBV15 and TRBJ2-2; D possibly corresponds to TRBD1 (7 bases). The length of the CDR3 is 15 residues. Germline CDR1 reads LNHNV; CDR2 reads YYDKDF (reference sequence). V was shortened by 8 bases and J by 5 bases, with 18 bases between the two germline ends. The CDR3 loop is CATEEGRGETGELFF. CDR3 sequence (DNA): TGTGCCACCGAAGAGGGCAGGGGGGAAACCGGGGAGCTGTTTTTT.

The rearrangement joins TRBV7-3 to TRBJ2-3; 8 nucleotides line up with TRBD2. In germline, CDR1 is SGHTA, CDR2 FQGTGA. The CDR3 loop spans 18 amino acids. V lost 0 bases to trimming and J lost 0 bases; unmatched junction nucleotides: 8. CDR3 DNA: TGTGCCAGCAGCTTAACCCGCGGGAGGCAAACTAGCACAGATACGCAGTATTTT. Amino acids: CASSLTRGRQTSTDTQYF.

This sequence joins TRBV30 and TRBJ1-1; TRBD1 matches at 7 bases. The junction had 6 bases not matched to a gene; V was cut back by 8 bases and J by 6 bases. The CDR3 loop spans 11 amino acids. Germline V gene lookup returns CDR1 GTSNPN and CDR2 SVGIG (reference sequence). Here the CDR3 DNA reads TGTGCCCTTAAGGGGGCCTCTGAAGCTTTCTTT. It encodes CALKGASEAFF.

The chain links TRBV29-1 to TRBJ2-3; D remains ambiguous. Germline-derived CDR1 and CDR2 are SQVTM and ANQGSEA. The CDR3 has 12 amino acids. The ends were cut back, 0 bases at V and 4 bases at J, with 5 bases in the middle. CDR3 loop: CSVEETADTQYF. In nucleotides, the CDR3 is TGCAGCGTTGAAGAAACGGCAGATACGCAGTATTTT.

The genes are TRBV29-1 and TRBJ2-1, with 8 bases identical to TRBD2. Germline V gene sequence: CDR1 SQVTM, CDR2 ANQGSEA. The CDR3 length is 13 residues. With V trimmed by 4 bases and J by 6 bases, 5 bases remained unmatched. CDR3 DNA sequence: TGCAGCGTTGTCAAACGGGAGGGCAATGAGCAGTTCTTC. Translated: CSVVKREGNEQFF.

CDR3 in DNA: TGTGCTAGTGGTCCGACAGCCTCTGGAAACACCATATATTTT. Protein sequence: CASGPTASGNTIYF. This chain connects TRBV12-5 to TRBJ1-3; perhaps TRBD1 as D (5 bases). From germline, CDR1 is LGHNT and CDR2 FRNRAP. CDR3 length equals 14 residues. V lost 5 bases to trimming and J lost 0 bases, with 8 bases between them.

The rearrangement joins TRBV2 to TRBJ1-4; D gene unclear. The CDR3 length is 17 residues. Germline-derived CDR1 and CDR2 are SNHLY and FYNNEI. V lost 5 bases, J lost 0 bases, and 16 bases lay in between. The CDR3, as DNA: TGTGCCAGCAGTTGGCAGGCCTTACTCACAACTAATGAAAAACTGTTTTTT. Its protein product is CASSWQALLTTNEKLFF.

In the case of this clone: At one of its ends the junction is not consistent with the germline gene, which may arise from a read error. This chain connects TRBV7-7 to TRBJ2-2, with TRBD1 identical over 7 bases. Germline V gene sequence: CDR1 SSHAT, CDR2 FNYEAQ (reference sequence). The CDR3 is 15 amino acids. CDR3 nucleotides: TGTGCTAGCAGCGCGCGACAGGGACGGTCCCGGGAGCTGTTTTTT. The encoded protein is CASSARQGRSRELFF.

The V gene is TRBV19, the J gene TRBJ2-1; the match to TRBD1 covers 10 bases. This CDR3 is 17 amino acids long. Germline V CDR1 and CDR2: LNHDA, SQIVND (reference sequence). Trimming at V came to 5 bases and at J to 7 bases, leaving 14 bases not matched to a gene. CDR3 loop: CASSETGGPTNWNEQFF. The DNA for the CDR3 is TGTGCCAGTAGTGAGACAGGGGGCCCAACTAACTGGAATGAGCAGTTCTTC.

The chain recombines TRBV7-8 with TRBJ1-1; D remains ambiguous. Trimming took 1 base from V and 8 from J, leaving 11 bases between them. The CDR3 has 13 amino acids. Germline V CDR1 and CDR2: SGHVS, FQNEAQ. CDR3 DNA: TGTGCCAGCAGCTTAGTTCCCAGGAGGGAAGCTTTCTTT. Amino acids: CASSLVPRREAFF.

The V and J genes are TRBV4-3 and TRBJ2-1, with D tentatively TRBD1 (5 bases). CDR1 and CDR2 from the germline V gene are LGHNA and YSLEER. The CDR3 consists of 16 residues. Trimming took 4 bases from V and 0 from J, leaving 13 bases between them. The DNA for the CDR3 is TGCGCCAGCAGCCCGCCCCTGACAGCCTCCTACAATGAGCAGTTCTTC. It is translated as CASSPPLTASYNEQFF.

V usage is TRBV7-2 and J usage is TRBJ2-1; TRBD2 matches 13 bases. V lost 4 bases, J lost 9 bases, and 6 bases stayed unmatched. The germline V gene encodes CDR1 SGHTA and CDR2 FQGNSA. The CDR3 length is 15 residues. CDR3 nucleotide sequence: TGTGCCAGCAGCTCCGGACTAGCGGGAGCCACTGAGCAGTTCTTC. Protein: CASSSGLAGATEQFF.

V usage is TRBV18 and J usage is TRBJ1-1; 7 nucleotides agree with TRBD1. The germline gives CDR1 KGHSH, CDR2 LQKENI. The trim removed 4 bases at V and 2 bases at J, leaving 7 bases unmatched. The length of the CDR3 is 15 residues. The CDR3 coding sequence is TGTGCCAGCTCACGGTCCGGGACAGACAACACTGAAGCTTTCTTT. The encoded protein is CASSRSGTDNTEAFF.

V is TRBV9 and J is TRBJ2-5; tentative D call: TRBD1 (7 bases). The CDR3 consists of 14 residues. CDR1 and CDR2 (germline): SGDLS, YYNGEE. Trimming left V 3 bases short and J 5 bases short, with 14 bases between. The CDR3 spells CASSAGGTVETQYF. The CDR3 region has the DNA TGTGCCAGCAGCGCAGGGGGGACAGTGGAGACCCAGTACTTC.

The chain has TRBV19 and TRBJ2-1, with 8 bases lining up with TRBD2. There are 16 residues in the CDR3. V shed 3 bases and J 0 bases; nucleotides not matched to a gene: 4. Germline CDR1 and CDR2: LNHDA and SQIVND (reference sequence). In DNA form, the CDR3 reads TGTGCCAGTAGTATTCGGGGGGGGAACTCCTACAATGAGCAGTTCTTC. Its protein product is CASSIRGGNSYNEQFF.

The rearrangement uses TRBV6-1 and TRBJ2-1; 8 nucleotides agree with TRBD2. Per germline, CDR1 MNHNS and CDR2 SASEGT. J was trimmed by 7 bases and V by 7 bases; bases with no gene match: 9. The CDR3 is made up of 14 amino acids. The DNA for the CDR3 is TGTGCCAGCATCATACGGGAGGGCCTAAATGAGCAGTTCTTC. This codes for CASIIREGLNEQFF.

V usage is TRBV7-2 and J usage is TRBJ2-7; the D gene is possibly TRBD2 (6 bases). The CDR3 runs to 13 residues. Between the trimmed V and J ends, which lost 5 bases and 0 bases, there was a span of 8 bases. In germline, CDR1 is SGHTA, CDR2 FQGNSA. DNA for the CDR3: TGTGCCAGCAGCCATAGCGGCTCCTACGAGCAGTACTTC. Its translation is CASSHSGSYEQYF. Supplemented by reference TRBV7-2 and TRBJ2-7, the full variable domain reads GAGVSQSPSNKVTEKGKDVELRCDPISGHTALYWYRQSLGQGLEFLIYFQGNSAPDKSGLPSDRFSAERTGGSVSTLTIQRTQQEDSAVYLCASSHSGSYEQYFGPGTRLTVT.

The rearrangement links TRBV28 to TRBJ2-3, with D uncertain. CDR1 is MDHEN, CDR2 SYDVKM, per germline. The CDR3 has 15 amino acids. Between the trimmed V and J ends, which lost 3 bases and 0 bases, there was a span of 10 bases. CDR3 DNA sequence: TGTGCCAGCAGTTTGAGCAGGCTCAGCACAGATACGCAGTATTTT. Translating it yields CASSLSRLSTDTQYF.

This chain links TRBV19 with TRBJ1-5, with 9 bases matching TRBD1. The junction had 4 bases not matched to a gene; V was cut back by 6 bases and J by 4 bases. This CDR3 comprises 14 residues. Germline V gives CDR1 LNHDA, CDR2 SQIVND (reference sequence). CDR3 DNA: TGTGCCAGTAGGGGGACAGGGTCAAATCAGCCCCAGCATTTT. This encodes CASRGTGSNQPQHF.

The table lists this clone with a count of one. This chain links TRBV5-8 with TRBJ2-7; D is perhaps TRBD2 (5 bases). Germline V lookup: CDR1 SGHTS, CDR2 YDEGEE. There are 13 residues in the CDR3. The V and J ends lost 3 bases and 2 bases respectively, with 9 bases between them. The CDR3 protein is CASSSSRPYEQYF. CDR3 DNA sequence: TGTGCCAGCAGCTCTAGCCGCCCCTACGAGCAGTACTTC.